This T cell receptor beta chain appears in the sequencing data of a study of T cells in localized non-small cell lung cancer. The CDR3 covers 15 residues. Germline V gene lookup returns CDR1 SGHDT and CDR2 YYEEEE. V lost 1 base to trimming and J lost 2 bases; unmatched junction nucleotides: 2. Concerning this clone: Its antigen is not known.

Whole-study results and caveats: A median of approximately 54 clones ranked among the top 100 in tumor appeared in adjacent lung. In uninvolved adjacent lung, T cell clonality reached its highest value, exceeding tumor.

This table comes from immunoSEQ multiplex PCR, and its TCRdb copy is limited to in-frame clones, with some not included. The sample yields 35,000 to 45,000 clones, around 80% seen once. The source material was peripheral blood, sampled before any cancer treatment. This chain links TRBV5-6 with TRBJ1-5; 8 bases align to TRBD1. This clonotype was obtained from a male donor at least 60 years old with stage III squamous cell lung carcinoma. The chain's CDR3 is CASSLSGGGNQPQHF. The CDR3 DNA reads TGTGCCAGCAGCTTGTCAGGGGGCGGCAATCAGCCCCAGCATTTT.